The T cell receptor beta chain described here comes from a study of blood T cell repertoires in COVID-19. Background on the study: Whether acute or convalescent, the COVID-19 samples came from the United States, Italy and Spain. Nucleic acid was either cDNA or gDNA, and it came from T cells, B-cell-depleted T cells, or PBMCs.

V was pared by 1 base and J by 4 bases, with 8 bases of the junction left unmatched. CDR3 length: 16 residues. Germline V CDR1 and CDR2: MNHEY, SMNVEV (reference sequence). Original analysis: Quantification of nucleated cells was approximated via reference gene primer amplification. The method was immunoSEQ multiplex PCR; TCRdb's version includes in-frame clones alone and lacks a portion of them. V, J and clone size are taken as reported in that table, and D and trimming were inferred from the DNA itself. Here the sample spans 100,000 to 150,000 clones, more than 75% being singletons. The gene calls are TRBV27 and TRBJ2-7; 9 nucleotides line up with TRBD2. The specimen sequenced was peripheral blood. This sequence was found in a man between 60 and 75 years old with acute or convalescent COVID-19. The CDR3 DNA follows: TGTGCCAGCAGTTTATATAGCGGGGGTGGACTGTACGAGCAGTACTTC. This gives the protein CASSLYSGGGLYEQYF.